What follows are 8 T cell receptor beta chains derived from one specimen sequenced in a study of radiotherapy plus CTLA-4 blockade in lung cancer. Measured with immunoSEQ multiplex PCR; TCRdb has only the in-frame clones, and not every one. The sample gives tens of thousands of clones, 88% of which show up once; 7.8% is in the top ten. This sample comprised peripheral blood, obtained from a patient treated with radiotherapy plus ipilimumab. All receptors come from a human donor with non-small cell lung cancer whose response to radiotherapy plus ipilimumab could not be evaluated.

The chain employs TRBV19 and TRBJ2-1, with D unresolved. The germline gives CDR1 LNHDA, CDR2 SQIVND (reference sequence). The CDR3 loop spans 15 amino acids. The V end lost 7 bases, the J end lost 2 bases, and 15 bases lay between the germline ends. The CDR3 here is CASTPRKSTYNEQFF. The CDR3 nucleotides read TGTGCCAGTACCCCTCGCAAGAGTACCTACAATGAGCAGTTCTTC.

The rearrangement uses TRBV29-1 and TRBJ2-7, with a possible D match to TRBD1 (6 bases). The CDR3 covers 12 residues. Trimming shortened V by 2 bases and J by 2 bases, and 7 bases separated the two germline ends. The V gene's germline CDR1 is SQVTM and CDR2 ANQGSEA. DNA for the CDR3: TGCAGCGTTGAAACAGGGCCCTACGAGCAGTACTTC. This sequence encodes CSVETGPYEQYF.

The chain joins TRBV28 to TRBJ2-3; TRBD1 matches at 10 bases. The CDR3 is 14 residues long. CDR1 is MDHEN and CDR2 is SYDVKM in the germline V gene. The CDR3 reads CAHRGDRGGDTQYF. The CDR3 bases are TGTGCTCATAGGGGGGACAGGGGTGGAGATACGCAGTATTTT.

V is TRBV11-2 and J is TRBJ2-1; possibly TRBD1 for D (6 bases). From germline, CDR1 is SGHAT and CDR2 FQNNGV. V shed 7 bases and J shed 4 bases, with 11 bases lying between them. The CDR3 contains 13 residues. CDR3 sequence (DNA): TGTGCCAGCAACCGACAGGAGTACAATGAGCAGTTCTTC. Translation gives CASNRQEYNEQFF.

In its sample, this clone was seen a few times. The genes are TRBV28 and TRBJ2-3, with 11 bases lining up with TRBD2. Unmatched junction bases numbered 4, after V lost 4 bases and J lost 4 bases. The length of the CDR3 is 15 residues. CDR1 MDHEN and CDR2 SYDVKM come from the germline V gene. The CDR3 coding sequence is TGTGCCAGCAGTTCCACTAGCGGGAGTGCAGATACGCAGTATTTT. Encoded protein: CASSSTSGSADTQYF.

This chain links TRBV11-2 with TRBJ2-5, with 9 positions matching TRBD2. The length of the CDR3 is 16 residues. V was pared by 2 bases and J by 3 bases, with 7 bases of the junction left unmatched. The germline CDR1 and CDR2 sequences are SGHAT and FQNNGV. The CDR3 here is CASSLMSGGREETQYF. The CDR3 region has the DNA TGTGCCAGCAGCTTAATGAGCGGGGGGAGGGAAGAGACCCAGTACTTC.

The chain recombines TRBV19 with TRBJ2-3; 7 positions agree with TRBD2. Germline values: CDR1 LNHDA, CDR2 SQIVND (reference sequence). This CDR3 has 13 residues. V trimming: 8 bases; J trimming: 2 bases; junction bases outside the gene matches: 4. The CDR3: CASGAGVTDTQYF. CDR3 bases: TGTGCCAGTGGGGCGGGAGTCACAGATACGCAGTATTTT.

V is TRBV7-9 and J is TRBJ2-1; possible D gene TRBD2, 5 bases. V lost 0 bases and J 4 bases, leaving 10 bases between the germline ends. The CDR3 extends over 15 amino acids. CDR1 is SEHNR and CDR2 is FQNEAQ in the germline V gene (reference sequence). DNA of the CDR3: TGTGCCAGCAGCTTAGCGGGAGTTGGTTACAATGAGCAGTTCTTC. It specifies CASSLAGVGYNEQFF.